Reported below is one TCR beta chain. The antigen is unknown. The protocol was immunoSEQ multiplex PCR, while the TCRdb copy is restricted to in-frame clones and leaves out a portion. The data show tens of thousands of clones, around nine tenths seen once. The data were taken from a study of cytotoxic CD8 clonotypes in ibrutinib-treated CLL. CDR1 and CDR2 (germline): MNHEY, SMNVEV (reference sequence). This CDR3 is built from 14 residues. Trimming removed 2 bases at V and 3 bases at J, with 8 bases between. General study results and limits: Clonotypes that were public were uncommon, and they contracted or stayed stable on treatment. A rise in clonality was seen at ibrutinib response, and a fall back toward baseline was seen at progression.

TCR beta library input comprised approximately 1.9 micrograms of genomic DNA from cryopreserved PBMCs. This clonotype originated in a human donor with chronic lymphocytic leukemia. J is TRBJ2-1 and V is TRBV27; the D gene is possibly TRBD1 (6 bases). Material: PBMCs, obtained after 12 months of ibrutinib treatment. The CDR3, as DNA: TGTGCCAGCAGTTTAGGGGGCGTCTACAATGAGCAGTTCTTC. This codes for CASSLGGVYNEQFF.